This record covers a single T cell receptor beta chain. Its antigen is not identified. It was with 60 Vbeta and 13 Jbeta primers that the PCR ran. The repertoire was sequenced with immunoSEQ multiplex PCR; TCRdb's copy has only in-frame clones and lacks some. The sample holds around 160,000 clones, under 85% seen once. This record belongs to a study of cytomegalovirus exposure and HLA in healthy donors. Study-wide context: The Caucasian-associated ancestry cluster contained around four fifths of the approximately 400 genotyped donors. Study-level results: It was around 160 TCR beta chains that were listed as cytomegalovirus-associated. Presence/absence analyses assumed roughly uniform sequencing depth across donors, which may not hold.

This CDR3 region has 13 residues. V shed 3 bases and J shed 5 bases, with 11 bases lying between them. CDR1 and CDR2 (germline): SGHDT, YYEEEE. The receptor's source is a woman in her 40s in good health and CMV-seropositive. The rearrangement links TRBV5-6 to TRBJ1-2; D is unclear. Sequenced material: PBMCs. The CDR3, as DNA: TGTGCCAGCAGCTCCACTGGGCTTTATGGCTACACCTTC. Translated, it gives CASSSTGLYGYTF.